The 18 T cell receptor beta chains given below trace back to one sample, sequenced in a study of shared clonotypes between healthy human individuals. The table came from immunoSEQ multiplex PCR; TCRdb's copy has only in-frame clones and leaves some out. The table shows roughly 500,000 clones, with 76% occurring only once. The sequencing input was PBMCs. The receptors derive from a woman aged 40 to 55 in good health. Some clones in this sample may be carry-over from other donors' samples.

The gene calls are TRBV5-4 and TRBJ2-7; TRBD2 aligns across 11 bases. Per germline, CDR1 SGHNT and CDR2 YYREEE (reference sequence). V was clipped by 1 base and J by 1 base; unmatched bases: 1. This CDR3 region has 15 residues. The CDR3 nucleotides read TGTGCCAGCAGCTTGACTAGCGGGAGATCCTACGAGCAGTACTTC. It translates to CASSLTSGRSYEQYF.

This chain connects TRBV7-2 to TRBJ2-3; D is unclear. V was cut by 5 bases and J by 7 bases, with 10 bases left in between. The germline gives CDR1 SGHTA, CDR2 FQGNSA. The CDR3 has 12 amino acids. The DNA for the CDR3 is TGTGCCAGCAGCCCGAGAACGAATACGCAGTATTTT. It encodes CASSPRTNTQYF.

This chain joins TRBV5-4 and TRBJ1-2; no reliable D call. The ends were cut back, 4 bases at V and 1 base at J, with 17 bases in the middle. This CDR3 has 16 amino acids. Germline-derived CDR1 and CDR2 are SGHNT and YYREEE (reference sequence). The CDR3 DNA follows: TGTGCCAGCAGCACTAACATGGGTCTTCTTAACTATGGCTACACCTTC. Translated: CASSTNMGLLNYGYTF. The whole variable domain, remainder taken from reference TRBV5-4 and TRBJ1-2, is ETGVTQSPTHLIKTRGQQVTLRCSSQSGHNTVSWYQQALGQGPQFIFQYYREEENGRGNFPPRFSGLQFPNYSSELNVNALELDDSALYLCASSTNMGLLNYGYTFGSGTRLTVV.

Concerning this clone itself: Within the sample, other DNA sequences also encode this same CDR3. The chain employs TRBV29-1 and TRBJ2-5, with 9 bases matching TRBD1. Trimming took 6 bases from V and 3 from J; bases not matched to a gene: 2. The germline CDR1 and CDR2 sequences are SQVTM and ANQGSEA. The CDR3 sequence is 12 residues long. As DNA, the CDR3 is TGCAGCGTCCGGACAGGGGAAGAGACCCAGTACTTC. This encodes CSVRTGEETQYF.

The V and J genes are TRBV5-6 and TRBJ1-5, with 7 bases matching TRBD1. The V gene's germline CDR1 is SGHDT and CDR2 YYEEEE. V shed 4 bases, J shed 3 bases, and the junction held 7 bases outside the gene matches. The CDR3 runs 15 residues. CDR3 sequence: CASSLGTADNQPQHF. The CDR3 coding sequence is TGTGCCAGCAGCCTGGGGACAGCGGACAATCAGCCCCAGCATTTT.

As for this clone: Since a much larger clone is just one base distant, this may be a read error. This CDR3 is also generated by other DNA sequences in the sample. This chain links TRBV20-1 with TRBJ1-2; D might be TRBD1 (5 bases). Germline V gene lookup returns CDR1 DFQATT and CDR2 SNEGSKA (reference sequence). This CDR3 is built from 11 residues. CDR3 region: CSAPGDRGYTF. CDR3 nucleotides: TGCAGTGCCCCGGGGGATCGGGGCTACACTTTC.

The DNA for the CDR3 is TGCGCCAGCAGCCAAGAGGTCAGGGAGGTTTGGCAGCCCCAGCATTTT. Protein product: CASSQEVREVWQPQHF. The V call is TRBV4-1, the J call TRBJ1-5; a possible D gene is TRBD1 (5 bases). In germline, CDR1 is MGHRA, CDR2 YSYEKL. The CDR3 is made up of 16 amino acids. The V end was cut by 0 bases, the J end by 7 bases, with 16 bases between.

CDR3 bases: TGTGCCAGCTCCACTCGGGACGGAACCACAGATACGCAGTATTTT. Translating gives CASSTRDGTTDTQYF. The chain uses TRBV6-6 and TRBJ2-3, with D possibly being TRBD1 or TRBD2 (5 bases each). V lost 8 bases, J lost 2 bases, and 17 bases lay in between. Germline-derived CDR1 and CDR2 are MNHNY and SVGAGI (reference sequence). The CDR3 is 15 amino acids.

The rearrangement joins TRBV29-1 to TRBJ2-7; TRBD1 agrees at 10 bases. The CDR3 spans 12 residues. Unmatched junction bases numbered 3, after V lost 7 bases and J lost 3 bases. Germline CDR1 is SQVTM and CDR2 is ANQGSEA. The CDR3 loop is CSAGQGFYEQYF. In DNA, the CDR3 is TGCAGCGCGGGACAGGGGTTCTACGAGCAGTACTTC.

The chain links TRBV4-2 to TRBJ2-1, with D perhaps matching TRBD2 (5 bases). This CDR3 has 16 amino acids. Germline assignment: CDR1 LGHNA and CDR2 YNFKEQ. V gave up 4 bases and J gave up 4 bases, with 17 bases separating them. The CDR3: CASSLETTRVYNEQFF. CDR3 in DNA: TGTGCCAGCAGCCTCGAGACTACCAGAGTATACAATGAGCAGTTCTTC.

The chain recombines TRBV7-2 with TRBJ2-7, with a possible D match to TRBD2 (5 bases). CDR1 and CDR2 (germline): SGHTA, FQGNSA. CDR3 size: 12 residues. The V end lost 5 bases, the J end lost 7 bases, and 12 bases lay between the germline ends. This CDR3 reads CASSRGPAEQYF. The CDR3 region has the DNA TGTGCCAGCAGCAGAGGGCCAGCAGAGCAGTACTTC. Supplemented by reference TRBV7-2 and TRBJ2-7, the full variable domain reads GAGVSQSPSNKVTEKGKDVELRCDPISGHTALYWYRQSLGQGLEFLIYFQGNSAPDKSGLPSDRFSAERTGGSVSTLTIQRTQQEDSAVYLCASSRGPAEQYFGPGTRLTVT.

The sample holds a few counts of this clone. V gene TRBV25-1 combines with J gene TRBJ1-1, with 10 bases aligning to TRBD1. Losses at the gene ends were 4 bases for V and 2 bases for J; bases not matched to a gene: 4. CDR1 is MGHDK, CDR2 SYGVNS, per germline. CDR3 length: 15 residues. The CDR3 loop is CASSALTGGNTEAFF. The CDR3 DNA follows: TGTGCCAGCAGTGCACTGACAGGGGGCAACACTGAAGCTTTCTTT.

The chain uses TRBV7-2 and TRBJ2-7; no reliable D call. CDR3 length: 16 amino acids. CDR1 and CDR2 from the germline V gene are SGHTA and FQGNSA. V dropped 5 bases and J dropped 1 base, with 18 bases sitting between them. CDR3 in amino acids: CASSPALRWDSYEQYF. CDR3 sequence (DNA): TGTGCCAGCAGCCCCGCGCTTCGTTGGGATTCCTACGAGCAGTACTTC.

CDR3 nucleotides: TGTGCCAGCAGCCCAAACCATGCAGGGTTCAGTGGTGGCTACACCTTC. It specifies CASSPNHAGFSGGYTF. The chain links TRBV5-5 to TRBJ1-2; maybe TRBD1 (5 bases). The CDR3 runs 16 residues. Germline V gives CDR1 SGHKS, CDR2 YYEKEE (reference sequence). Between the trimmed V and J ends, which lost 4 bases and 7 bases, there was a span of 23 bases.

A few counts support this clone. V usage is TRBV6-6 and J usage is TRBJ2-7; unclear D gene. CDR3 length equals 11 residues. The V gene lost 4 bases and the J gene lost 4 bases, with 5 bases spanning the gap. Germline lookup yields CDR1 MNHNY and CDR2 SVGAGI (reference sequence). The CDR3 DNA reads as TGTGCCAGCAGTTCAAGGTACGAGCAGTACTTC. Its translation is CASSSRYEQYF.

The CDR3 coding sequence is TGTGCCAGCTCATCATCAGGGGGCGGATTGTACGGTGGGGCCAACGTCCTGACTTTC. It is translated as CASSSSGGGLYGGANVLTF. The V and J genes are TRBV18 and TRBJ2-6; 8 positions match TRBD1. Germline CDR1 reads KGHSH; CDR2 reads LQKENI. The V segment lost 5 bases and the J segment 3 bases; nucleotides outside the gene matches: 15. The CDR3 extends over 19 amino acids.

The chain links TRBV5-1 to TRBJ2-1; 7 nucleotides line up with TRBD2. Germline V gene data show CDR1 as SGHRS and CDR2 as YFSETQ. The CDR3 is 16 residues long. With 3 bases clipped from V and 0 bases from J, the junction kept 6 bases outside the gene matches. The DNA for the CDR3 is TGCGCCAGCAGCTCAAGCGGGATGGACTCCTACAATGAGCAGTTCTTC. It encodes CASSSSGMDSYNEQFF.

The CDR3 DNA follows: TGTGCCAGCAGTTTATCCGGGGGGCTCTATGGCTACACCTTC. Translated: CASSLSGGLYGYTF. V and J are TRBV28 and TRBJ1-2; perhaps TRBD1 as D (6 bases). CDR1 is MDHEN, CDR2 SYDVKM, per germline. The ends were cut back, 1 base at V and 4 bases at J, with 10 bases in the middle. The CDR3 consists of 14 residues.